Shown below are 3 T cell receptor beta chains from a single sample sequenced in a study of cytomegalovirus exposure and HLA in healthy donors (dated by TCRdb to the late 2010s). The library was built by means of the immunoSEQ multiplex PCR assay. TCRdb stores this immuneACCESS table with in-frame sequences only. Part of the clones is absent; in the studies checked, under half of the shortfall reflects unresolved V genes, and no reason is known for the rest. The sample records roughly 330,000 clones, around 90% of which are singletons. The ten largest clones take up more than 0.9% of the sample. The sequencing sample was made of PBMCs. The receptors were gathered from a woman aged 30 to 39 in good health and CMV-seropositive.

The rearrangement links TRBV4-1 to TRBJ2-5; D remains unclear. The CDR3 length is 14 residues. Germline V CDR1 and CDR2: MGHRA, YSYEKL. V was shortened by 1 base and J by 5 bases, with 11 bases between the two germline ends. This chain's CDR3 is CASSQGTLGETQYF. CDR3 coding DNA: TGCGCCAGCAGCCAAGGTACTCTTGGGGAGACCCAGTACTTC.

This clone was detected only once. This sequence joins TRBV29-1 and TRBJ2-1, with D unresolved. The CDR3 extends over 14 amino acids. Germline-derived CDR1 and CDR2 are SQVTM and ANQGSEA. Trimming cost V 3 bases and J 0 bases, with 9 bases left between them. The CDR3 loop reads CSVDRVSSYNEQFF. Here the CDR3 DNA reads TGCAGCGTTGACAGAGTAAGCTCCTACAATGAGCAGTTCTTC.

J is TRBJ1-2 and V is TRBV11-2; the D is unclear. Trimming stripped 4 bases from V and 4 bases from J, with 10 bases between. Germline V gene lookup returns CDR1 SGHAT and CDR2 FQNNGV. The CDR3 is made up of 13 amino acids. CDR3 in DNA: TGTGCCAGCAGCTCGTCGGGCTCCTATGGCTACACCTTC. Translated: CASSSSGSYGYTF.